One and the same sample provided the 9 T cell receptor beta chains below, sequenced in a study of blood T cells in healthy people across ages. A second PCR of 7 to 11 cycles used a sample-barcoded 5' primer and a J-beta primer mix. TCRdb re-called the 5' RACE reads through MiXCR, storing one row per CDR3 protein. The table lists 1.5 million to 1.8 million distinct CDR3 sequences, under 55% of them singletons. Sample: blood. The receptors shown here come from a woman between 18 and 29 years old in good health.

This clonotype came up a few times. The J gene is TRBJ2-1, the V gene TRBV24-1; the D gene is possibly TRBD1 (6 bases). The CDR3 has 14 residues. The V end was cut by 10 bases, the J end by 6 bases, with 18 bases between. Germline V CDR1 and CDR2: KGHDR, SFDVKD. DNA for the CDR3: TGTGCCACTACTGCCAGGGGAAATAGCAATGAGCAGTTCTTC. Translating it yields CATTARGNSNEQFF.

In its sample, this clonotype was seen a few times. The chain links TRBV7-2 to TRBJ2-7; no clear D. The V end was cut by 1 base, the J end by 4 bases, with 14 bases between. The CDR3 loop spans 15 amino acids. The germline V gene encodes CDR1 SGHTA and CDR2 FQGNSA. As DNA, the CDR3 is TGTGCCAGCAGCTTAGGGCCAGCAAACTCTTACGAGCAGTACTTC. Translated, it gives CASSLGPANSYEQYF.

This chain joins TRBV20-1 and TRBJ2-7, with 9 bases aligning to TRBD1. The CDR3 covers 13 residues. Germline values: CDR1 DFQATT, CDR2 SNEGSKA (reference sequence). Losses at the gene ends were 7 bases for V and 2 bases for J; bases not matched to a gene: 6. The CDR3 DNA reads TGCAGTGGCACAGGGGGCGCAACCTACGAGCAGTACTTC. Translated, it gives CSGTGGATYEQYF.

The genes are TRBV21-1 and TRBJ1-5. TRBV21-1 constitutes a pseudogene. CDR3 length equals 17 residues. CDR3 DNA sequence: TGTGCCTCAGGACGGCAAACGAACTACGGGGGCAATCAGCCCCAGCATTTT. The encoded protein is CASGRQTNYGGNQPQHF.

Details on this clonotype: A read error may be the cause here, since a much bigger clone is one base away. The chain has TRBV6-4 and TRBJ2-7; D gene unclear. Judging by the DNA end, TRBJ2-5 fits better; the J call may be wrong. Germline V gene data show CDR1 as MRHNA and CDR2 as SNTAGT. The CDR3 has 9 amino acids. The CDR3: CVSNETQYF. The DNA for the CDR3 is TGTGTCAGCAATGAGACCCAGTACTTC.

The V and J genes are TRBV27 and TRBJ1-1; TRBD1 is a possible D gene (5 bases). With 4 bases removed from V and 0 bases from J, the gap between germline ends came to 15 bases. Germline CDR1 is MNHEY and CDR2 is SMNVEV (reference sequence). CDR3 length: 16 amino acids. The CDR3 DNA sequence: TGTGCCAGCAGTTCCCTCCGGGAAGGGGTGAACACTGAAGCTTTCTTT. As protein: CASSSLREGVNTEAFF.

This clonotype came up a few times. The chain joins TRBV2 to TRBJ2-3; maybe TRBD2 (6 bases). The CDR3 length is 14 residues. CDR1 and CDR2 from the germline V gene are SNHLY and FYNNEI. The ends were cut back, 8 bases at V and 6 bases at J, with 18 bases in the middle. This chain's CDR3 is CASQLRETRDTQYF. The DNA for the CDR3 is TGTGCCAGCCAGCTCCGGGAGACACGGGATACGCAGTATTTT.

The chain employs TRBV7-9 and TRBJ2-5; D is possibly TRBD1 or TRBD2 (5 bases each). Germline V lookup: CDR1 SEHNR, CDR2 FQNEAQ (reference sequence). CDR3 length: 14 amino acids. Trimming stripped 5 bases from V and 13 bases from J, with 23 bases between. The chain's CDR3 is CASSQGTPIMLRYF. The CDR3 nucleotides read TGTGCCAGCAGCCAAGGGACGCCGATTATGTTGCGGTACTTC.

The rearrangement uses TRBV4-2 and TRBJ2-1; a weak D match, TRBD2 (5 bases). Germline loops: CDR1 LGHNA, CDR2 YNFKEQ. The CDR3 runs to 14 residues. V lost 11 bases and J 0 bases, leaving 14 bases between the germline ends. The CDR3 DNA reads TGTGCCGGCGAGAGCGGAAGCTCCTACAATGAGCAGTTCTTC. It codes for CAGESGSSYNEQFF.